Given below is one T cell receptor (beta chain) in context. This sample was included in a study of blood T cell repertoires in COVID-19. On the study more broadly: The origin of the acute and convalescent COVID-19 samples was the United States, Italy and Spain. T cells, B-cell-depleted T cells, or PBMCs provided the cDNA or gDNA that served as material.

Original methodology: Counts of nucleated cells, estimated from reference gene primer amplification, were obtained. Sequencing was performed with immunoSEQ multiplex PCR; in TCRdb, only in-frame clones are kept and a portion is missing. The DNA gave D and trimming, while V, J and clone size come from that table. The sample consists of around 150,000 clones, approximately 82% of them appearing once. The CDR3 has 14 amino acids. From germline, CDR1 is SEHNR and CDR2 FQNEAQ (reference sequence). The V end was cut by 3 bases, the J end by 2 bases, with 10 bases between. The chain carries TRBV7-9 and TRBJ2-5; no definite D call. The sample taken for sequencing was peripheral blood. This receptor was identified in a woman over 75 with acute or convalescent COVID-19. The CDR3 loop reads CASSLTTGQETQYF. In nucleotides, the CDR3 is TGTGCCAGCAGCTTGACAACCGGACAAGAGACCCAGTACTTC.